This T cell receptor (beta chain) was retrieved from a study of technical replicates of blood from four donors. This CDR3 has 14 residues. The germline V gene has CDR1 SGHDT and CDR2 YYEEEE. Trimming took off 1 base at V and 6 bases at J, with 11 bases between the two ends. The table came from immunoSEQ multiplex PCR; TCRdb's copy has only in-frame clones and leaves some out. This sample has 85,000 to 90,000 clones, with approximately 90% found just once. This receptor was identified in a human donor in good health. Source material: T cells isolated from PBMCs. J is TRBJ1-5 and V is TRBV5-6; D perhaps matches TRBD1 (5 bases). CDR3 coding DNA: TGTGCCAGCAGCTTGTATGGGGGGGGTCAGCCCCAGCATTTT. Protein product: CASSLYGGGQPQHF.